Described below is a single TCR beta chain sequence and its context. This sample is part of a study of monozygotic twins with inflammatory bowel disease. Germline-derived CDR1 and CDR2 are SGHRS and YFSETQ. This CDR3 has 13 amino acids. Total RNA isolation used whole blood (no T cell sorting was performed). With the 5' RACE reads reprocessed, TCRdb shows one record per CDR3 protein and no DNA. The sample data list approximately 420,000 distinct CDR3 sequences. Sequenced input: blood. The source of this sequence is a human donor with ulcerative colitis or Crohn's disease, or a healthy co-twin of an affected twin (not recorded which). The gene calls are TRBV5-1 and TRBJ2-7; TCRdb lists TRBD2, though no DNA is available to test this call. CDR3 loop: CASRFASGGEQYF.